The rows below give T cell receptor beta chains drawn from one sample of a study of blood T cell repertoires in COVID-19. Clones were sequenced by immunoSEQ multiplex PCR, and TCRdb holds only the in-frame ones, with some missing. Here the sample spans around 57,000 clones, 87% being singletons. The sample consisted of peripheral blood. Every receptor here comes from a woman older than 75 with COVID-19, enrolled during active disease. Each CDR3 is given with its conserved first and last residue. The order of the fields is V gene, clone size, J gene, D gene, CDR3 DNA, CDR3 protein. A D gene is named only where the DNA matches it firmly. Size values are once, few and many counts, or a class for expanded clones, and some rows have none.

V gene: TRBV2; clone size: -; J gene: TRBJ2-1; D gene: TRBD2; CDR3 DNA: TGTGCCAGCAGTGGGGCGGGGGGCATAAATGAGCAGTTCTTC; CDR3 protein: CASSGAGGINEQFF
V gene: TRBV6-5; clone size: -; J gene: TRBJ1-6; D gene: -; CDR3 DNA: TGTGCCAGCAGCCGCCCCGGGGAACGATCACCCCTCCACTTT; CDR3 protein: CASSRPGERSPLHF
V gene: TRBV12-3/TRBV12-4; clone size: -; J gene: TRBJ1-1; D gene: -; CDR3 DNA: TGTGCCAGCAGTTTACTGACTAACACTGAAGCTTTCTTT; CDR3 protein: CASSLLTNTEAFF
V gene: TRBV5-4; clone size: -; J gene: TRBJ2-3; D gene: -; CDR3 DNA: TGTGCCAGCAGCTTCGGTGCGGGTGCTAGCACAGATACGCAGTATTTT; CDR3 protein: CASSFGAGASTDTQYF
V gene: TRBV18; clone size: -; J gene: TRBJ2-7; D gene: -; CDR3 DNA: TGTGCCAGCTCACCGGCTCCCTCTCCGTACGAGCAGTACTTC; CDR3 protein: CASSPAPSPYEQYF
V gene: TRBV5-1; clone size: -; J gene: TRBJ2-7; D gene: -; CDR3 DNA: TGCGCCAGCAGCTCTCAGGGTTCGCTGAACGAGCAGTACTTC; CDR3 protein: CASSSQGSLNEQYF
V gene: TRBV7-3; clone size: once; J gene: TRBJ1-3; D gene: TRBD1; CDR3 DNA: TGTGCCAGCAGCCCTTGGGACAGAAGAAACACCATATATTTT; CDR3 protein: CASSPWDRRNTIYF
V gene: TRBV2; clone size: -; J gene: TRBJ1-1; D gene: -; CDR3 DNA: TGTGCCAGCAGTGAAGACAGGTTGAACACTGAAGCTTTCTTT; CDR3 protein: CASSEDRLNTEAFF
V gene: TRBV3-1/TRBV3-2; clone size: -; J gene: TRBJ1-1; D gene: -; CDR3 DNA: TGTGCCAGCAGCGTCGGCAGGGGATGGACTGAAGCTTTCTTT; CDR3 protein: CASSVGRGWTEAFF
V gene: TRBV11-2; clone size: -; J gene: TRBJ2-1; D gene: -; CDR3 DNA: TGTGCCAGCAGTTCCGTTAGCGGACTTTACAATGAGCAGTTCTTC; CDR3 protein: CASSSVSGLYNEQFF
V gene: TRBV11-2; clone size: once; J gene: TRBJ2-7; D gene: TRBD1; CDR3 DNA: TGTGCCAGCAGCAAGACCGAGGGACAGACCTACGAGCAGTACTTC; CDR3 protein: CASSKTEGQTYEQYF
V gene: TRBV5-4; clone size: few; J gene: TRBJ1-1; D gene: -; CDR3 DNA: TGTGCCAGCAGCGATTTCGTACGGGGTGAAGCTTTCTTT; CDR3 protein: CASSDFVRGEAFF
V gene: TRBV11-3; clone size: -; J gene: TRBJ2-2; D gene: -; CDR3 DNA: TGTGCCAGCAGCCGCACCGGGGAGCTGTTTTTT; CDR3 protein: CASSRTGELFF
V gene: TRBV6-4; clone size: -; J gene: TRBJ1-1; D gene: TRBD1; CDR3 DNA: TGTGCCAGCAGCCTCGGACAGGGAAGCACTGAAGCTTTCTTT; CDR3 protein: CASSLGQGSTEAFF
V gene: TRBV2; clone size: -; J gene: TRBJ2-1; D gene: -; CDR3 DNA: TGTGCCAGCAGTGGGGGCGAACTACCCGTTTACAATGAGCAGTTCTTC; CDR3 protein: CASSGGELPVYNEQFF
V gene: TRBV19; clone size: -; J gene: TRBJ2-1; D gene: TRBD1; CDR3 DNA: TGTGCCAGTAGTATGCGGGGACAGGGGGCTATTGGGTCCTACAATGAGCAGTTCTTC; CDR3 protein: CASSMRGQGAIGSYNEQFF
V gene: TRBV7-3; clone size: -; J gene: TRBJ1-1; D gene: TRBD1; CDR3 DNA: TGTGCCAGCAGCTCGACAGGGGGACACACTGAAGCTTTCTTT; CDR3 protein: CASSSTGGHTEAFF
V gene: TRBV9; clone size: -; J gene: TRBJ2-7; D gene: TRBD1; CDR3 DNA: TGTGCCAGCAGCGCCGGGACAGGGGGCTACGAGCAGTACTTC; CDR3 protein: CASSAGTGGYEQYF
V gene: TRBV7-2; clone size: -; J gene: TRBJ2-1; D gene: TRBD1; CDR3 DNA: TGTGCCAGCAGCTCTCCGGACAGGGAGGATGAGCAGTTCTTC; CDR3 protein: CASSSPDREDEQFF
V gene: TRBV5-6; clone size: -; J gene: TRBJ1-2; D gene: TRBD1; CDR3 DNA: TGTGCCAGCAGCCCGGGACAGCTGAACTATGGCTACACCTTC; CDR3 protein: CASSPGQLNYGYTF
V gene: TRBV2; clone size: -; J gene: TRBJ1-5; D gene: TRBD1; CDR3 DNA: TGTGCCAGCAGGGCCGGGACAGGGCCGAATCAGCCCCAGCATTTT; CDR3 protein: CASRAGTGPNQPQHF
V gene: TRBV6-6; clone size: -; J gene: TRBJ2-1; D gene: -; CDR3 DNA: TGTGCCAGCAGTTACGGGGCGGGGACGTACAATGAGCAGTTCTTC; CDR3 protein: CASSYGAGTYNEQFF
V gene: TRBV27; clone size: -; J gene: TRBJ2-2; D gene: -; CDR3 DNA: TGTGCCAGCAGTTTATCGCTAAGGGGGAACACCGGGGAGCTGTTTTTT; CDR3 protein: CASSLSLRGNTGELFF
V gene: TRBV18; clone size: -; J gene: TRBJ2-1; D gene: TRBD2; CDR3 DNA: TGTGCCAGCTCACCGGGACTAGCGGGGGCCTACAATGAGCAGTTCTTC; CDR3 protein: CASSPGLAGAYNEQFF
V gene: TRBV5-4; clone size: -; J gene: TRBJ2-6; D gene: TRBD1; CDR3 DNA: TGTGCCAGCAGCTCGCCGGGACAGGGGGCTGGGGCCAACGTCCTGACTTTC; CDR3 protein: CASSSPGQGAGANVLTF
V gene: TRBV6-2/TRBV6-3; clone size: -; J gene: TRBJ2-4; D gene: TRBD2; CDR3 DNA: TGTGCCAGCAGTTCGGGAGGGGCGGGCAAAAACATTCAGTACTTC; CDR3 protein: CASSSGGAGKNIQYF
V gene: TRBV15; clone size: few; J gene: TRBJ2-1; D gene: -; CDR3 DNA: TGTGCCACCAGCAGAGACCCATCCGTGGGGGGGGCCTTTAACAATGAGCAGTTCTTC; CDR3 protein: CATSRDPSVGGAFNNEQFF
V gene: TRBV27; clone size: -; J gene: TRBJ1-2; D gene: TRBD1; CDR3 DNA: TGTGCCAGCAGTTTAGCAGGGGGCGTCAACTATGGCTACACCTTC; CDR3 protein: CASSLAGGVNYGYTF
V gene: TRBV6-6; clone size: -; J gene: TRBJ2-1; D gene: TRBD1; CDR3 DNA: TGTGCCAGCAGTTACAAAGGGGGCCCCTACAATGAGCAGTTCTTC; CDR3 protein: CASSYKGGPYNEQFF
V gene: TRBV30; clone size: -; J gene: TRBJ1-6; D gene: -; CDR3 DNA: TGTGCCTGGACCCCCCGGGGGTGGCAGACGGGGAGAATCCTCCACTTT; CDR3 protein: CAWTPRGWQTGRILHF